Below, 30 T cell receptor beta chains from the same sample are listed, as sequenced in a study of blood T cell repertoires in COVID-19. TCRdb's table, derived via immunoSEQ multiplex PCR, lists solely in-frame clones and lacks some. The sample carries around 160,000 clones, 70% to 90% recorded once. Specimen: peripheral blood. The receptors were gathered from a woman aged 40 to 49 with active or convalescent COVID-19.

This chain links TRBV7-9 with TRBJ2-1; no firm D call. This CDR3 has 11 residues. V lost 5 bases and J lost 4, with 3 bases in between. Per the germline V gene, CDR1 is SEHNR and CDR2 is FQNEAQ (reference sequence). The CDR3 region is CASSPYNEQFF. The CDR3 DNA sequence: TGTGCCAGCAGCCCTTACAATGAGCAGTTCTTC.

This clone came up once. The chain employs TRBV10-2 and TRBJ2-7; no reliable D call. CDR1 and CDR2 from the germline V gene are WSHSY and SAAADI. The CDR3 runs 13 residues. Trimming stripped 4 bases from V and 0 bases from J, with 7 bases between. In DNA form, the CDR3 reads TGCGCCAGCAGTGGCCAGGTCTCCTACGAGCAGTACTTC. Translating gives CASSGQVSYEQYF.

The V and J genes are TRBV4-3 and TRBJ2-1; 8 bases map to TRBD2. Per the germline V gene, CDR1 is LGHNA and CDR2 is YSLEER. The ends lost 1 base at V and 3 bases at J; junction bases unmatched: 5. This CDR3 has 16 residues. The CDR3: CASSQVPSGFYNEQFF. For the CDR3, the DNA is TGCGCCAGCAGCCAAGTTCCTAGCGGGTTCTACAATGAGCAGTTCTTC.

This clone was detected once. V gene TRBV24-1 combines with J gene TRBJ1-2; TRBD1 agrees at 8 bases. The CDR3 extends over 15 amino acids. The trim removed 5 bases at V and 4 bases at J, leaving 8 bases unmatched. Germline CDR1 KGHDR, CDR2 SFDVKD. The CDR3 loop reads CATSVGQAPPYGYTF. CDR3 DNA sequence: TGTGCCACCAGTGTGGGACAGGCTCCCCCCTATGGCTACACCTTC.

The chain recombines TRBV30 with TRBJ1-1, with TRBD1 matching over 9 bases. CDR1 is GTSNPN, CDR2 SVGIG, per germline (reference sequence). V shed 1 base, J shed 10 bases, and the junction held 4 bases outside the gene matches. CDR3 length: 12 amino acids. For the CDR3, the DNA is TGTGCCTGGAGTGCCGGGACAGGGTCAGCTTTCTTT. Translating gives CAWSAGTGSAFF.

CDR3 sequence (DNA): TGTGCCAGCAGCCTATACCTAGATCAGCCCCAGCATTTT. Encoded protein: CASSLYLDQPQHF. The chain uses TRBV11-2 and TRBJ1-5; D is uncertain. The CDR3 contains 13 residues. With 5 bases removed from V and 5 bases from J, the gap between germline ends came to 10 bases. The germline gives CDR1 SGHAT, CDR2 FQNNGV. Complete variable domain (other parts from reference TRBV11-2 and TRBJ1-5): EAGVAQSPRYKIIEKRQSVAFWCNPISGHATLYWYQQILGQGPKLLIQFQNNGVVDDSQLPKDRFSAERLKGVDSTLKIQPAKLEDSAVYLCASSLYLDQPQHFGDGTRLSIL.

The chain carries TRBV7-9 and TRBJ1-1; TRBD1 aligns across 10 bases. V lost 5 bases and J lost 0; bases outside the gene matches: 9. This CDR3 spans 17 amino acids. The germline V gene has CDR1 SEHNR and CDR2 FQNEAQ (reference sequence). This CDR3 is CASSPLPGQGMNTEAFF. DNA of the CDR3: TGTGCCAGCAGCCCCCTCCCGGGACAGGGGATGAACACTGAAGCTTTCTTT.

This clone showed up just a few times. J is TRBJ1-5 and V is TRBV6-5; D remains unclear. Deletions cut 4 bases from V and 4 bases from J, with 8 bases between. Per germline, CDR1 MNHEY and CDR2 SVGAGI. CDR3 length: 13 residues. This CDR3 reads CASSSQQNQPQHF. The CDR3 coding sequence is TGTGCCAGCAGTTCCCAACAGAATCAGCCCCAGCATTTT.

V usage is TRBV18 and J usage is TRBJ2-7, with 10 nucleotides matching TRBD2. V was clipped by 8 bases and J by 2 bases; unmatched bases: 12. The length of the CDR3 is 16 residues. Germline CDR1 reads KGHSH; CDR2 reads LQKENI. The CDR3 is CASPRPSSGGPYEQYF. CDR3 in DNA: TGTGCCAGCCCCCGGCCCTCTAGCGGGGGCCCCTACGAGCAGTACTTC.

The chain uses TRBV27 and TRBJ2-7, with 9 bases lining up with TRBD2. Germline CDR1 reads MNHEY; CDR2 reads SMNVEV (reference sequence). V lost 6 bases and J lost 1; bases outside the gene matches: 10. The CDR3 is 16 residues long. The CDR3 protein is CASSDQLGLASYEQYF. CDR3 DNA: TGTGCCAGCAGCGACCAATTGGGACTAGCTTCCTACGAGCAGTACTTC.

This clone was seen once. The chain is built from TRBV5-1 and TRBJ1-5, with D perhaps TRBD1 (6 bases). Per the germline V gene, CDR1 is SGHRS and CDR2 is YFSETQ. V was clipped by 0 bases and J by 7 bases, with 11 bases between them. The CDR3 is 14 residues long. CDR3 nucleotide sequence: TGCGCCAGCAGCTTGGAAGGGGGGGCGCAGCCCCAGCATTTT. Its translation is CASSLEGGAQPQHF.

This rearrangement joins TRBV28 to TRBJ2-5, with a weak D call TRBD1 (6 bases). CDR1 and CDR2 from the germline V gene are MDHEN and SYDVKM. This CDR3 contains 15 residues. V was cut by 7 bases and J by 5 bases, with 20 bases left in between. The CDR3 sequence is CASTLNPGDEETQYF. CDR3 sequence (DNA): TGTGCCAGCACTCTAAACCCAGGGGACGAGGAGACCCAGTACTTC.

The chain combines TRBV6-5 with TRBJ1-1, with D unresolved. In germline, CDR1 is MNHEY, CDR2 SVGAGI. The CDR3 has 11 amino acids. V was pared by 6 bases and J by 5 bases, with 7 bases between. This CDR3 is CASRRETEAFF. In DNA form, the CDR3 reads TGTGCCAGCAGGAGGGAAACTGAAGCTTTCTTT.

In its sample, this clone was seen a few times. V gene TRBV28 combines with J gene TRBJ1-5; weak D call: TRBD1 (6 bases). The V end was cut by 6 bases, the J end by 0 bases, with 21 bases between. CDR3 length: 18 residues. CDR1 and CDR2 from the germline V gene are MDHEN and SYDVKM. In nucleotides, the CDR3 is TGTGCCAGCAGCCCAGGGGACCGATTTAACTCTAGCAATCAGCCCCAGCATTTT. Its protein is CASSPGDRFNSSNQPQHF.

This chain joins TRBV7-6 and TRBJ1-5; tentative D call: TRBD1 (5 bases). CDR3 length: 17 amino acids. Trimming shortened V by 1 base and J by 1 base, and 14 bases separated the two germline ends. Germline V lookup: CDR1 SGHVS, CDR2 FNYEAQ. Here the CDR3 DNA reads TGTGCCAGCAGCTTAGGGACACGGCAAGAGAGCAATCAGCCCCAGCATTTT. It is translated as CASSLGTRQESNQPQHF.

The chain links TRBV18 to TRBJ2-2, with D perhaps matching TRBD1 (5 bases). CDR1 and CDR2 (germline): KGHSH, LQKENI. Trimming stripped 2 bases from V and 1 base from J, with 5 bases between. The CDR3 consists of 14 residues. The CDR3 DNA sequence: TGTGCCAGCTCACCAGGACAGAACACCGGGGAGCTGTTTTTT. This codes for CASSPGQNTGELFF.

This clone has only one observation. V gene TRBV4-3 combines with J gene TRBJ2-1; 13 bases line up with TRBD2. The CDR3 length is 18 residues. V lost 3 bases and J lost 4; bases outside the gene matches: 9. Germline loops: CDR1 LGHNA, CDR2 YSLEER. CDR3 DNA sequence: TGCGCCAGCAGCCAGGATCGGACTAGCGGGAGTTGGTACAATGAGCAGTTCTTC. It encodes CASSQDRTSGSWYNEQFF.

The CDR3 nucleotides read TGTGCCAGCAGGCCTCTCCCTATGGGCTATAGGAACCAAGAGACCCAGTACTTC. The encoded protein is CASRPLPMGYRNQETQYF. J is TRBJ2-5 and V is TRBV7-9; D ambiguous. In germline, CDR1 is SEHNR, CDR2 FQNEAQ (reference sequence). V lost 6 bases and J 0 bases, leaving 23 bases between the germline ends. The CDR3 has 18 residues. The full variable domain, with the rest looked up from reference TRBV7-9 and TRBJ2-5, is DTGVSQNPRHKITKRGQNVTFRCDPISEHNRLYWYRQTLGQGPEFLTYFQNEAQLEKSRLLSDRFSAERPKGSFSTLEIQRTEQGDSAMYLCASRPLPMGYRNQETQYFGPGTRLLVL.

This clone has just one count. J is TRBJ2-3 and V is TRBV27; TRBD2 aligns across 14 bases. Germline CDR1 reads MNHEY; CDR2 reads SMNVEV (reference sequence). This CDR3 region has 21 residues. With 3 bases clipped from V and 1 base from J, the junction kept 15 bases outside the gene matches. The chain's CDR3 is CASSFDGRGTSGSVGTDTQYF. CDR3 DNA sequence: TGTGCCAGCAGTTTTGACGGTCGGGGGACTAGCGGGAGTGTGGGCACAGATACGCAGTATTTT.

V usage is TRBV5-6 and J usage is TRBJ1-6, with 9 bases that match TRBD1. J was trimmed by 6 bases and V by 4 bases; bases with no gene match: 5. The CDR3 is 15 residues long. Germline-derived CDR1 and CDR2 are SGHDT and YYEEEE. CDR3 coding DNA: TGTGCCAGCAGCCAAACGACAGGGGGTAATTCACCCCTCCACTTT. It encodes CASSQTTGGNSPLHF.

Written as DNA, the CDR3 is TGTGCCAGCTCACCCAAGACAGGGTCTGGGCACACTGAAGCTTTCTTT. Amino acids: CASSPKTGSGHTEAFF. The rearrangement links TRBV18 to TRBJ1-1, with 7 bases matching TRBD1. Germline CDR1 reads KGHSH; CDR2 reads LQKENI. The CDR3 extends over 16 amino acids. With 3 bases clipped from V and 3 bases from J, the junction kept 10 bases outside the gene matches.

The chain employs TRBV11-2 and TRBJ2-7; TRBD2 matches 10 bases. The CDR3 is 14 residues long. Germline assignment: CDR1 SGHAT and CDR2 FQNNGV. With 5 bases clipped from V and 5 bases from J, the junction kept 6 bases outside the gene matches. CDR3 sequence reads: CASSPTSGVHEQYF. The DNA for the CDR3 is TGTGCCAGCAGCCCAACTAGCGGGGTTCACGAGCAGTACTTC. Full variable domain (remainder filled in from reference TRBV11-2 and TRBJ2-7): EAGVAQSPRYKIIEKRQSVAFWCNPISGHATLYWYQQILGQGPKLLIQFQNNGVVDDSQLPKDRFSAERLKGVDSTLKIQPAKLEDSAVYLCASSPTSGVHEQYFGPGTRLTVT.

The rearrangement links TRBV5-5 to TRBJ2-5; the match to TRBD1 covers 7 bases. The germline gives CDR1 SGHKS, CDR2 YYEKEE (reference sequence). This CDR3 is built from 14 residues. V lost 4 bases, J lost 4 bases, and 7 bases stayed unmatched. The CDR3 bases are TGTGCCAGCAGCCGATTGACAGGGCCAGAGACCCAGTACTTC. This sequence encodes CASSRLTGPETQYF.

The rearrangement links TRBV28 to TRBJ1-1; D gene unclear. V lost 6 bases, J lost 11 bases, and 16 bases lay in between. Germline CDR1 is MDHEN and CDR2 is SYDVKM. The CDR3 is 12 residues long. CDR3 bases: TGTGCCAGCAGCCGCCTGAAATTTCAGGCTTTCTTT. This encodes CASSRLKFQAFF.

V and J are TRBV28 and TRBJ1-3; the D is unclear. Trimming took 7 bases from V and 0 from J, leaving 7 bases between them. Germline V gene lookup returns CDR1 MDHEN and CDR2 SYDVKM. This CDR3 contains 13 residues. CDR3 sequence reads: CASTGFSGNTIYF. CDR3 nucleotide sequence: TGTGCCAGCACCGGGTTCTCTGGAAACACCATATATTTT.

This chain uses TRBV20-1 with TRBJ1-1, with 9 bases aligning to TRBD1. This CDR3 has 16 residues. Germline values: CDR1 DFQATT, CDR2 SNEGSKA (reference sequence). J gave up 6 bases and V 3 bases, and 14 bases lay outside the gene matches. CDR3 in amino acids: CSASSIRDREFAEAFF. The DNA of the CDR3 is TGCAGTGCTAGTAGCATTCGGGACAGGGAATTTGCTGAAGCTTTCTTT.

The chain links TRBV3-1 (or the pseudogene TRBV3-2) to TRBJ1-2, with D possibly matching TRBD1 (5 bases). The CDR3 spans 16 residues. V was trimmed by 0 bases and J by 4 bases, leaving 15 bases between them. Germline V gene sequence: CDR1 LGHDT, CDR2 YNNKEL (reference sequence). The CDR3 DNA reads TGTGCCAGCAGCCAAGAATATGACAGAGCCCCCTATGGCTACACCTTC. This translates into CASSQEYDRAPYGYTF.

This clone was picked up one time. V is TRBV27 and J is TRBJ1-1; 11 bases are a match to TRBD1. The CDR3 consists of 15 residues. Unmatched junction bases numbered 8, after V lost 5 bases and J lost 6 bases. Germline loops: CDR1 MNHEY, CDR2 SMNVEV (reference sequence). The CDR3 region is CASSPRDRGIAEAFF. The CDR3 DNA reads as TGTGCCAGCAGTCCCAGGGACAGGGGGATTGCTGAAGCTTTCTTT.

V gene TRBV7-9 combines with J gene TRBJ2-2, with D uncertain. Trimming removed 5 bases from V and 0 bases from J, with 7 bases in between. The CDR3 covers 14 residues. Germline loops: CDR1 SEHNR, CDR2 FQNEAQ (reference sequence). The DNA of the CDR3 is TGTGCCAGCAGCCTATTCCCGAACACCGGGGAGCTGTTTTTT. It specifies CASSLFPNTGELFF.

The chain is built from TRBV28 and TRBJ2-7; 9 bases align to TRBD1. V trimming: 3 bases; J trimming: 2 bases; junction bases outside the gene matches: 8. The germline CDR1 and CDR2 sequences are MDHEN and SYDVKM. There are 16 residues in the CDR3. The CDR3 DNA reads as TGTGCCAGCAGTTTTCGCTCCAGGACAGGGGCCTACGAGCAGTACTTC. This translates into CASSFRSRTGAYEQYF. Full variable domain (rest looked up from reference TRBV28 and TRBJ2-7): DVKVTQSSRYLVKRTGEKVFLECVQDMDHENMFWYRQDPGLGLRLIYFSYDVKMKEKGDIPEGYSVSREKKERFSLILESASTNQTSMYLCASSFRSRTGAYEQYFGPGTRLTVT.